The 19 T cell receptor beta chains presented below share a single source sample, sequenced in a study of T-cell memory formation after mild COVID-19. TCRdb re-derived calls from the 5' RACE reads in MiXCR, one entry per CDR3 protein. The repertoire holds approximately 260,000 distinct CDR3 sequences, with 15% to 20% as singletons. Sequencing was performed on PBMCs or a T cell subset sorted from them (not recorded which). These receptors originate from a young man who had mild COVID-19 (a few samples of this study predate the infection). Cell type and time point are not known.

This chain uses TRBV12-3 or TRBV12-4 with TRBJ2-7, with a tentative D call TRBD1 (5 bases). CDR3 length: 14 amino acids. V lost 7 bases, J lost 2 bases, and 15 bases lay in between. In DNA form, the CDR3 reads TGTGCCAGCAAAGTCAGGGATCGTACCTACGAGCAGTACTTC. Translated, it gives CASKVRDRTYEQYF.

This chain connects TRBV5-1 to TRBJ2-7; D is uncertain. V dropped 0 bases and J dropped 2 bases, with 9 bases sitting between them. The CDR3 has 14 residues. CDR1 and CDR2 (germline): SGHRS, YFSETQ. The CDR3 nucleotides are TGCGCCAGCAGCTTGGCAACAGCAACCTACGAGCAGTACTTC. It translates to CASSLATATYEQYF.

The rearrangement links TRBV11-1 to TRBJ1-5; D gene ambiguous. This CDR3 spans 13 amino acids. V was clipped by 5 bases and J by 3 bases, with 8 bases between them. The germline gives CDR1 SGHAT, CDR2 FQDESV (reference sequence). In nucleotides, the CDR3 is TGTGCCAGCAGCCCGGACCCCAATCAGCCCCAGCATTTT. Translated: CASSPDPNQPQHF.

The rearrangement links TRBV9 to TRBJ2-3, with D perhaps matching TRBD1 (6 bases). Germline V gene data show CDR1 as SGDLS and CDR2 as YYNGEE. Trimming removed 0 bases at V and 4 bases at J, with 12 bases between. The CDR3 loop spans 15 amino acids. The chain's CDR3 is CASSVEDSVPDTQYF. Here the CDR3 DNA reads TGTGCCAGCAGCGTAGAGGACAGCGTTCCAGATACGCAGTATTTT.

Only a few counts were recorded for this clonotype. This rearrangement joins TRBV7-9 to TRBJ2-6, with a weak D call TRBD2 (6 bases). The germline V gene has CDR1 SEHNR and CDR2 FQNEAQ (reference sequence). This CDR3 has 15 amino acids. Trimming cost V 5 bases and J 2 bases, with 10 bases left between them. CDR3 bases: TGTGCCAGCAGCCCCTGGGAGGCTGGGGCCAACGTCCTGACTTTC. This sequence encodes CASSPWEAGANVLTF.

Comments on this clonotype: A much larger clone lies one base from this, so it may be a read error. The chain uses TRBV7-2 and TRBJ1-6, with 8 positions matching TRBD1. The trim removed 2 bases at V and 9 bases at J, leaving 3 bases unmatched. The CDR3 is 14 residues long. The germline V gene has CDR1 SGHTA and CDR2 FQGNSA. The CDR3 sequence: CASSLQGACSPLHF. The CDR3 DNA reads TGTGCCAGCAGCTTACAGGGGGCATGTTCACCCCTCCACTTT.

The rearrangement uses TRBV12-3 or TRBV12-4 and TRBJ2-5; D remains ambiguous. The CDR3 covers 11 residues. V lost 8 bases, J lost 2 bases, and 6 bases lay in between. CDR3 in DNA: TGTGCCAGCGGTCGTCAAGAGACCCAGTACTTC. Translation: CASGRQETQYF.

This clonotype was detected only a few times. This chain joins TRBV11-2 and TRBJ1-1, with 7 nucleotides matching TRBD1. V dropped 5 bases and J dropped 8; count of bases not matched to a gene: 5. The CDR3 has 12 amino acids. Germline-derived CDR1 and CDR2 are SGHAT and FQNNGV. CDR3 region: CASSQGTVEAFF. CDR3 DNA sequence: TGTGCCAGCAGCCAAGGGACAGTCGAAGCTTTCTTT.

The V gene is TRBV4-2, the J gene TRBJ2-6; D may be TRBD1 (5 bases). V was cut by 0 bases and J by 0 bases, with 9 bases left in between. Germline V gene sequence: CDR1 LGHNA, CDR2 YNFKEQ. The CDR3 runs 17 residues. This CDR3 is CASSQDGANSGANVLTF. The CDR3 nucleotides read TGTGCCAGCAGCCAAGATGGGGCAAACTCTGGGGCCAACGTCCTGACTTTC.

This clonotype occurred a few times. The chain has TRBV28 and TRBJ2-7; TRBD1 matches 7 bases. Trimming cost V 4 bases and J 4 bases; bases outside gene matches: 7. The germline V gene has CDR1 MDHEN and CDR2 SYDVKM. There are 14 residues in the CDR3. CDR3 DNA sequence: TGTGCCAGCAGTTCCGACAGGGTACGGTACGAGCAGTACGTC. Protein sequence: CASSSDRVRYEQYV.

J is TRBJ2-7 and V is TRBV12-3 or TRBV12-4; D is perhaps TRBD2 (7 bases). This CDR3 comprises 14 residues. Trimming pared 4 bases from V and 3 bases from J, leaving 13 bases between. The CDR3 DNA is TGTGCCAGCAGTTACGGGGGGCCAATCTACGAGCAGTACTTC. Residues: CASSYGGPIYEQYF.

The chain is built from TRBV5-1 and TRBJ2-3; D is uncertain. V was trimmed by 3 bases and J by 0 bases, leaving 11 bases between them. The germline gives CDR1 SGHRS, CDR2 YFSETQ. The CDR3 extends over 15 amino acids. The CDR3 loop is CASSWDGDSTDTQYF. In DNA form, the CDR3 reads TGCGCCAGCAGCTGGGATGGGGATAGCACAGATACGCAGTATTTT.

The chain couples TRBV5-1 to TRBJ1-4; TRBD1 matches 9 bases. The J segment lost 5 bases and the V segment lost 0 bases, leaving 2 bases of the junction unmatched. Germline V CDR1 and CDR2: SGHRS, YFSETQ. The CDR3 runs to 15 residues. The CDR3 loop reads CASSLAGTGNEKLFF. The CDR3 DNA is TGCGCCAGCAGCTTGGCCGGGACAGGGAATGAAAAACTGTTTTTT.

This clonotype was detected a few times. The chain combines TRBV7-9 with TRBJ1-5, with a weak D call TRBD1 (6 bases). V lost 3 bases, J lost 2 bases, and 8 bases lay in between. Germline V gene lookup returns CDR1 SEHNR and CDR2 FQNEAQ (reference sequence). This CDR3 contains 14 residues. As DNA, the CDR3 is TGTGCCAGCAGCTTCGCAGGGGGCAATCAGCCCCAGCATTTT. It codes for CASSFAGGNQPQHF.

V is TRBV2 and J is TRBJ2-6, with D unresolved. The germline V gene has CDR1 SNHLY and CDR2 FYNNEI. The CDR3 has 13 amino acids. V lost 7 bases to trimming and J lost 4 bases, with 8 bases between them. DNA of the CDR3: TGTGCCAGCATACCGAGCGGGGCCAACGTCCTGACTTTC. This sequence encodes CASIPSGANVLTF. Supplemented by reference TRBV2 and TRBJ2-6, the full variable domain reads EPEVTQTPSHQVTQMGQEVILRCVPISNHLYFYWYRQILGQKVEFLVSFYNNEISEKSEIFDDQFSVERPDGSNFTLKIRSTKLEDSAMYFCASIPSGANVLTFGAGSRLTVL.

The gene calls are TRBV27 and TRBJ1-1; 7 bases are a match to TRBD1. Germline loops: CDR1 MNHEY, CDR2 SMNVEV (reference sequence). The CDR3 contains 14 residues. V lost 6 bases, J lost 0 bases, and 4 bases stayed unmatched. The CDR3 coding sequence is TGTGCCAGCAGGCAGGGACAGTTGAACACTGAAGCTTTCTTT. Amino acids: CASRQGQLNTEAFF.

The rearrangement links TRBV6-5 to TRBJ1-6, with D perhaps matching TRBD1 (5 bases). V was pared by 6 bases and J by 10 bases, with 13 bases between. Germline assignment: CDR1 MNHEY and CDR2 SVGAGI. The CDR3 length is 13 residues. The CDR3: CASSLRGRSPLHF. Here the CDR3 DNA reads TGTGCCAGCAGCCTCCGGGGGAGGTCACCCCTCCACTTT.

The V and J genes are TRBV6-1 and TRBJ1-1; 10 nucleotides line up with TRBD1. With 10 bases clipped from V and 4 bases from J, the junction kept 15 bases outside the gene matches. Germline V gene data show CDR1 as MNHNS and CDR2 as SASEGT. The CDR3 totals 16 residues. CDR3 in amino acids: CATQGGTGASGTEAFF. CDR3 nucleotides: TGTGCCACCCAGGGGGGGACAGGGGCATCTGGCACTGAAGCTTTCTTT.

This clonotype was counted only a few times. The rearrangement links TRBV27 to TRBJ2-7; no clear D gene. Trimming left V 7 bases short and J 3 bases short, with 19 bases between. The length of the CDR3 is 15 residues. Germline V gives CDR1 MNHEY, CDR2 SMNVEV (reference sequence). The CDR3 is CASNPVSIRGYEQYF. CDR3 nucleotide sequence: TGTGCCAGCAACCCGGTATCAATTAGAGGCTACGAGCAGTACTTC.